A single T cell receptor (beta chain) is shown here with its context. There is no known antigen for this receptor. Per-nucleotide qualities are absent, and no much larger clonotype sits a single base away. The data stem from a study of T cell changes during pregnancy in multiple sclerosis (dated by TCRdb to between 2018 and 2021). About the study as a whole: Changes in the T cell repertoire over the course of pregnancy were examined in this study in women with multiple sclerosis.

V lost 5 bases and J lost 4 bases, and the count of bases not matched to a germline gene is 6. CDR1 and CDR2 were assigned from the germline V gene as SGHTA and FQGNSA. The CDR3 runs 14 amino acids, cysteine and phenylalanine included. The only DNA kept is the CDR3, 42 bases in frame from the first base. Receptor libraries were prepared by the immunoSEQ multiplex PCR assay. Imported from immuneACCESS, the table was reduced by TCRdb to in-frame sequences with V and J called. These copies leave out some clones; in studies compared against another copy, an unresolved V gene accounts for under half, and the cause of the remainder is not known. In all, the sample holds 15,000 to 20,000 clones, and more than 75% of those were seen once. The ten biggest clones cover 1.3% of the sample.

The input for sequencing was CD4+ T cells from peripheral blood mononuclear cells, taken in the first trimester of pregnancy. The sequence was collected from a female donor in good health, enrolled as a control in a pregnancy study. The sequence joins TRBV7-2 to TRBJ2-7, and 9 junctional nucleotides match TRBD1. The DNA sequence is given as TGTGCCAGCAGCCCGCGGACAGGGGCTTACGAGCAGTACTTC. The translation is CASSPRTGAYEQYF.